Below, 24 T cell receptor beta chains from the same sample are listed, as sequenced in a study of blood T cell repertoires in COVID-19. The method was immunoSEQ multiplex PCR; TCRdb's version includes in-frame clones alone and lacks a portion of them. The data contain about 220,000 clones, 88% of them singletons. Sequences were obtained from PBMCs or T cells enriched from blood (not recorded which). Every receptor here comes from a woman in her fifties or sixties with acute COVID-19.

This chain links TRBV7-3 with TRBJ2-1, with 7 nucleotides matching TRBD1. With 5 bases clipped from V and 8 bases from J, the junction kept 6 bases outside the gene matches. The CDR3 is made up of 13 amino acids. Looked up from germline, CDR1 is SGHTA and CDR2 is FQGTGA. The CDR3: CASSQLQGHEQFF. The CDR3, as DNA: TGTGCCAGCAGCCAACTACAGGGGCATGAGCAGTTCTTC.

The rearrangement links TRBV7-9 to TRBJ1-5; D perhaps matches TRBD1 (5 bases). The V gene lost 4 bases and the J gene lost 4 bases, with 14 bases spanning the gap. Germline CDR1 is SEHNR and CDR2 is FQNEAQ (reference sequence). The CDR3 is 15 residues long. The chain's CDR3 is CASSSEGRENQPQHF. For the CDR3, the DNA is TGTGCCAGCAGCTCGGAGGGGAGGGAGAATCAGCCCCAGCATTTT.

As to this clone: At one end, the junction sequence differs from germline, possibly due to a read error. The chain carries TRBV6-2 or TRBV6-3 and TRBJ2-2, with D possibly being TRBD2 (6 bases). The CDR3 extends over 15 amino acids. The germline gives CDR1 MNHEY, CDR2 SVGEGT. The CDR3 nucleotides are TGTGCCAGCAGTTACTCGGGTAGCGGAAGGGCAGTAAGGATTTTT. Its protein is CASSYSGSGRAVRIF.

The chain's CDR3 is CASRTGARGTQYF. Here the CDR3 DNA reads TGTGCCAGCAGGACAGGGGCCAGGGGTACGCAGTATTTT. V gene TRBV2 combines with J gene TRBJ2-3; the match to TRBD1 covers 8 bases. The CDR3 runs to 13 residues. V lost 6 bases and J lost 8; bases outside the gene matches: 7. Germline-derived CDR1 and CDR2 are SNHLY and FYNNEI.

The genes are TRBV25-1 and TRBJ1-1, with TRBD1 matching over 9 bases. From germline, CDR1 is MGHDK and CDR2 SYGVNS. The CDR3 has 17 residues. J lost 0 bases, V lost 3 bases, and 8 bases had no gene match. The CDR3 DNA sequence: TGTGCCAGCAGTGATCGGGGGACAGGGAGCATGAACACTGAAGCTTTCTTT. It specifies CASSDRGTGSMNTEAFF.

The V and J genes are TRBV10-1 and TRBJ1-4; TRBD1 matches at 7 bases. The germline gives CDR1 WNHNN, CDR2 SYGVQD (reference sequence). The CDR3 has 18 residues. J lost 0 bases, V lost 6 bases, and 13 bases had no gene match. CDR3 sequence (DNA): TGCGCCAGCAGAACCGCGGGACAGAGCCCCGCAACTAATGAAAAACTGTTTTTT. It encodes CASRTAGQSPATNEKLFF.

The chain carries TRBV18 and TRBJ2-1; no clear D. Germline V gene sequence: CDR1 KGHSH, CDR2 LQKENI. CDR3 length: 14 residues. Deletions cut 4 bases from V and 3 bases from J, with 10 bases between. CDR3 sequence (DNA): TGTGCCAGCTCACTTTCTGCGGTCTACAATGAGCAGTTCTTC. It yields the protein CASSLSAVYNEQFF.

This chain joins TRBV19 and TRBJ2-7; D is possibly TRBD2 (5 bases). CDR3 length: 12 residues. Deletions cut 10 bases from V and 2 bases from J, with 12 bases between. Germline V gives CDR1 LNHDA, CDR2 SQIVND (reference sequence). The CDR3: CATLGETYEQYF. CDR3 nucleotides: TGTGCCACCCTCGGGGAGACCTACGAGCAGTACTTC.

The genes are TRBV27 and TRBJ1-2, with D unclear. The V gene lost 8 bases and the J gene lost 1 base, with 14 bases spanning the gap. Germline V gives CDR1 MNHEY, CDR2 SMNVEV (reference sequence). The CDR3 runs 14 residues. The DNA of the CDR3 is TGTGCCAGCGGAGGCGGGCAGGTTAACTATGGCTACACCTTC. Translating gives CASGGGQVNYGYTF.

This clone came up once. The gene calls are TRBV2 and TRBJ1-6; TRBD1 might be the D (5 bases). V was pared by 4 bases and J by 5 bases, with 12 bases between. This CDR3 region has 15 residues. Germline CDR1 SNHLY, CDR2 FYNNEI. CDR3 in DNA: TGTGCCAGCAGTGCACAGGTCCCCGATAATTCACCCCTCCACTTT. Encoded protein: CASSAQVPDNSPLHF.

The CDR3 DNA sequence: TGCAGCGTTGGGGCCCGTCTGCACACTGAAGCTTTCTTT. Translating gives CSVGARLHTEAFF. The chain is built from TRBV29-1 and TRBJ1-1; no firm D call. Germline V gene lookup returns CDR1 SQVTM and CDR2 ANQGSEA. Trimming shortened V by 4 bases and J by 3 bases, and 12 bases separated the two germline ends. The CDR3 totals 13 residues.

The J gene is TRBJ1-1, the V gene TRBV27, with no clear D. Germline values: CDR1 MNHEY, CDR2 SMNVEV (reference sequence). The CDR3 loop spans 16 amino acids. V was pared by 4 bases and J by 1 base, with 16 bases between. DNA of the CDR3: TGTGCCAGCAGTTCCTTGACAAGCCGTTGGAACACTGAAGCTTTCTTT. This gives the protein CASSSLTSRWNTEAFF.

This chain connects TRBV13 to TRBJ1-1; a weak D match, TRBD1 (5 bases). The germline V gene encodes CDR1 PRHDT and CDR2 FYEKMQ (reference sequence). Trimming stripped 2 bases from V and 3 bases from J, with 10 bases between. The CDR3 has 14 residues. The CDR3 loop reads CASSLNPGDTEAFF. The CDR3 nucleotides read TGTGCCAGCAGCTTAAACCCGGGGGACACTGAAGCTTTCTTT.

The chain couples TRBV6-5 to TRBJ2-5; D might be TRBD2 (6 bases). Looked up from germline, CDR1 is MNHEY and CDR2 is SVGAGI. With 6 bases removed from V and 5 bases from J, the gap between germline ends came to 13 bases. The CDR3 totals 13 residues. CDR3: CASRGGRAETQYF. The CDR3 coding sequence is TGTGCCAGCAGAGGAGGGAGAGCGGAGACCCAGTACTTC.

The rearrangement links TRBV18 to TRBJ1-1, with D perhaps matching TRBD1 (6 bases). This CDR3 spans 14 amino acids. Trimming stripped 3 bases from V and 1 base from J, with 9 bases between. The germline V gene has CDR1 KGHSH and CDR2 LQKENI. In DNA, the CDR3 is TGTGCCAGCTCACCCGTGACAGGGAACACTGAAGCTTTCTTT. As protein: CASSPVTGNTEAFF. Full variable domain (outside the CDR3, taken from reference TRBV18 and TRBJ1-1): NAGVMQNPRHLVRRRGQEARLRCSPMKGHSHVYWYRQLPEEGLKFMVYLQKENIIDESGMPKERFSAEFPKEGPSILRIQQVVRGDSAAYFCASSPVTGNTEAFFGQGTRLTVV.

The chain couples TRBV7-2 to TRBJ2-7; 7 nucleotides agree with TRBD1. The CDR3 covers 14 residues. CDR1 and CDR2 (germline): SGHTA, FQGNSA. V lost 2 bases to trimming and J lost 3 bases; unmatched junction nucleotides: 4. This CDR3 is CASSLQTGFYEQYF. In nucleotides, the CDR3 is TGTGCCAGCAGCTTACAGACAGGGTTCTACGAGCAGTACTTC.

This chain connects TRBV28 to TRBJ2-4; the match to TRBD1 covers 9 bases. Germline lookup yields CDR1 MDHEN and CDR2 SYDVKM. The CDR3 is 15 amino acids. The J segment lost 6 bases and the V segment lost 4 bases, leaving 7 bases of the junction unmatched. CDR3 DNA sequence: TGTGCCAGCAGTTCCTCGGGACAGGGTACAAACATTCAGTACTTC. Residues: CASSSSGQGTNIQYF.

This clone has a single count. The V and J genes are TRBV5-1 and TRBJ2-1, with 12 bases lining up with TRBD2. V dropped 2 bases and J dropped 4; count of bases not matched to a gene: 1. This CDR3 contains 15 residues. In germline, CDR1 is SGHRS, CDR2 YFSETQ. CDR3 sequence reads: CASSLLAGGYNEQFF. Here the CDR3 DNA reads TGCGCCAGCAGCTTACTAGCGGGAGGTTACAATGAGCAGTTCTTC.

This chain links TRBV5-1 with TRBJ2-5, with D possibly being TRBD1 (5 bases). Germline CDR1 is SGHRS and CDR2 is YFSETQ. The CDR3 has 14 amino acids. V was trimmed by 0 bases and J by 5 bases, leaving 11 bases between them. The CDR3 reads CASSLGAGLETQYF. The CDR3 DNA follows: TGCGCCAGCAGCTTGGGGGCAGGGTTGGAGACCCAGTACTTC.

V gene TRBV19 combines with J gene TRBJ2-3; D unclear. The CDR3 is made up of 16 amino acids. V was pared by 3 bases and J by 0 bases, with 13 bases between. From germline, CDR1 is LNHDA and CDR2 SQIVND (reference sequence). CDR3 sequence (DNA): TGTGCCAGTAGTATCCCTGGGCTTCTTAGCACAGATACGCAGTATTTT. It specifies CASSIPGLLSTDTQYF.

This chain links TRBV7-2 with TRBJ2-1; 13 nucleotides line up with TRBD2. CDR1 SGHTA and CDR2 FQGNSA come from the germline V gene. After removal of 5 bases from V and 9 bases from J, the junction contained 10 bases not matched to a gene. There are 16 residues in the CDR3. The CDR3 region is CASSPIGTSGIGEQFF. Here the CDR3 DNA reads TGTGCCAGCAGCCCGATCGGGACTAGCGGGATAGGTGAGCAGTTCTTC.

This clone was observed a handful of times. The genes are TRBV7-8 and TRBJ1-1, with D possibly matching TRBD1 (5 bases). V lost 5 bases, J lost 1 base, and 11 bases lay in between. The CDR3 is made up of 14 amino acids. Per germline, CDR1 SGHVS and CDR2 FQNEAQ. The CDR3 nucleotides read TGTGCCAGCAGCGAGCGACAGAGGAACACTGAAGCTTTCTTT. Encoded protein: CASSERQRNTEAFF.

This clone has just a few counts. The genes are TRBV5-1 and TRBJ2-7, with D possibly being TRBD2 (6 bases). The V and J ends lost 5 bases and 3 bases respectively, with 15 bases between them. The CDR3 has 14 residues. Germline CDR1 reads SGHRS; CDR2 reads YFSETQ. The CDR3 sequence is CASRRRASSYEQYF. The CDR3 coding sequence is TGCGCCAGCAGGCGGAGGGCCTCGAGCTACGAGCAGTACTTC.

This clone was found a few times. This rearrangement joins TRBV19 to TRBJ1-5; 9 bases map to TRBD1. The CDR3 spans 17 residues. Germline CDR1 LNHDA, CDR2 SQIVND (reference sequence). The J segment lost 0 bases and the V segment lost 5 bases, leaving 8 bases of the junction unmatched. The CDR3 nucleotides read TGTGCCAGTAGTTTGGGACAGGGAACGCATAGCAATCAGCCCCAGCATTTT. It translates to CASSLGQGTHSNQPQHF.